This T cell receptor beta chain was profiled in a study of T cells in Graves' hyperthyroidism and ophthalmopathy. The study's findings and limits: Most thyroid-expanded clonotypes above 0.001 were also found in blood.

RNA transcripts yielded amplified TCR beta CDR3 regions. With the HTBI primer set, the TCR CDR3 went through a first round of RT-PCR. TCRdb re-analysed the multiplex PCR reads in MiXCR, keeping a single row per CDR3 protein. The sample has roughly 500,000 distinct CDR3 sequences; approximately 25% are singletons. V was cut by 9 bases and J by 6 bases, with 17 bases left in between. The CDR3 runs 14 residues. The V gene's germline CDR1 is KGHDR and CDR2 SFDVKD. This clonotype was seen at least ten times. Antigen: not known. This receptor was obtained from a woman between 25 and 40 years old with Graves' ophthalmopathy. Source material: blood. The chain has TRBV24-1 and TRBJ1-5; D perhaps matches TRBD1 (6 bases). The CDR3 sequence is CATADRGNSQPQHF. The CDR3 DNA sequence: TGTGCCACCGCGGACAGAGGGAACAGTCAGCCCCAGCATTTT.